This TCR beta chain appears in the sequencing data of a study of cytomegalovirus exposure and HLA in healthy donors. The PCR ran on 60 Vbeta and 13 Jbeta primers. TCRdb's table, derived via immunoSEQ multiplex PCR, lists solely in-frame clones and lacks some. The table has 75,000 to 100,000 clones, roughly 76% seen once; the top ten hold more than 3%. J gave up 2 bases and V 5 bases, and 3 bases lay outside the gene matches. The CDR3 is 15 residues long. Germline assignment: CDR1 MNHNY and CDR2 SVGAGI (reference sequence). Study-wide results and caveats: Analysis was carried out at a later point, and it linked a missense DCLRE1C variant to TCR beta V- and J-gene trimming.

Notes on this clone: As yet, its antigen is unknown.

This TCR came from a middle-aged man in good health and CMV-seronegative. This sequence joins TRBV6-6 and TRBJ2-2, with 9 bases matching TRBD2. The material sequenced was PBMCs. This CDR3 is CASSGGLANTGELFF. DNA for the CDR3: TGTGCCAGCAGTGGGGGACTAGCTAACACCGGGGAGCTGTTTTTT.